The 21 T cell receptor beta chains listed next were all sequenced from one sample in a study of Ad26.COV2.S vaccination and SARS-CoV-2 variants. Treatment noted: 15 to 20 received Ad26.COV2.S at low or high dose, single or two shots; about 5 received placebo; per-sample allocation not given. All samples were drawn on day 63, counting from the first vaccine or placebo injection. The repertoire was sequenced with immunoSEQ multiplex PCR; TCRdb's copy has only in-frame clones and lacks some. This table has a few hundred thousand clones, over 75% appearing once. Sample: peripheral blood, taken in a trial of Ad26.COV2.S vaccine versus placebo. These receptors all come from a person between 18 and 60 years old who received the Ad26.COV2.S COVID-19 vaccine or a placebo.

The chain carries TRBV11-2 and TRBJ2-1, with unresolved D. V lost 3 bases, J lost 10 bases, and 13 bases lay in between. The CDR3 is made up of 13 amino acids. CDR1 is SGHAT, CDR2 FQNNGV, per germline. The CDR3 DNA reads as TGTGCCAGCAGCTTCACTTCGGGTGGGGAGCAGTTCTTC. It yields the protein CASSFTSGGEQFF.

The V gene is TRBV6-2 or TRBV6-3, the J gene TRBJ2-6; perhaps TRBD1 as D (5 bases). V shed 3 bases and J shed 5 bases, with 11 bases lying between them. This CDR3 comprises 15 residues. Germline V gives CDR1 MNHEY, CDR2 SVGEGT. The CDR3 bases are TGTGCCAGCAGTTATGGGGCGGCGAGGGCCAACGTCCTGACTTTC. It translates to CASSYGAARANVLTF.

This clone was observed once. The chain joins TRBV5-6 to TRBJ1-4; D is uncertain. The CDR3 runs 14 residues. The germline V gene encodes CDR1 SGHDT and CDR2 YYEEEE. Trimming left V 3 bases short and J 6 bases short, with 12 bases between. The CDR3 nucleotides read TGTGCCAGCAGCTATCGGACGGTTTATGAAAAACTGTTTTTT. Translation gives CASSYRTVYEKLFF.

For this clone: Compared with germline, one end of the junction differs, possibly owing to a read error. This chain connects TRBV18 to TRBJ1-6; D is possibly TRBD1 (5 bases). Germline CDR1 and CDR2: KGHSH and LQKENI. This CDR3 region has 17 residues. The CDR3 loop is CASSPQAEVNYNSPLHF. As DNA, the CDR3 is TGTGCCAGCTCGCCACAGGCTGAGGTCAACTATAATTCACCCCTCCACTTT. Full variable domain (outside the CDR3, taken from reference TRBV18 and TRBJ1-6): NAGVMQNPRHLVRRRGQEARLRCSPMKGHSHVYWYRQLPEEGLKFMVYLQKENIIDESGMPKERFSAEFPKEGPSILRIQQVVRGDSAAYFCASSPQAEVNYNSPLHFGNGTRLTVT.

This clone has only one observation. The chain joins TRBV4-1 to TRBJ1-5; D gene ambiguous. The germline V gene encodes CDR1 MGHRA and CDR2 YSYEKL. The CDR3 length is 15 residues. V was cut by 0 bases and J by 3 bases, with 9 bases left in between. The DNA for the CDR3 is TGCGCCAGCAGCCAAGATTTGACAACCAATCAGCCCCAGCATTTT. The encoded protein is CASSQDLTTNQPQHF.

The chain is built from TRBV9 and TRBJ2-7, with D possibly TRBD1 on 7 matching bases. With 0 bases removed from V and 4 bases from J, the gap between germline ends came to 17 bases. The CDR3 has 16 amino acids. The germline CDR1 and CDR2 sequences are SGDLS and YYNGEE. The CDR3 is CASSVGAGGHGYEQYF. DNA of the CDR3: TGTGCCAGCAGCGTAGGGGCAGGGGGGCACGGGTACGAGCAGTACTTC.

J is TRBJ2-1 and V is TRBV24-1; 12 bases align to TRBD2. V was clipped by 3 bases and J by 9 bases; unmatched bases: 8. This CDR3 contains 16 residues. The germline gives CDR1 KGHDR, CDR2 SFDVKD. The CDR3 coding sequence is TGTGCCACCAGTGATCGGACTAGCGGGGCGAGGGGTGAGCAGTTCTTC. It translates to CATSDRTSGARGEQFF.

The chain is built from TRBV6-1 and TRBJ2-5, with a tentative D call TRBD2 (6 bases). V lost 1 base and J 1 base, leaving 10 bases between the germline ends. The CDR3 consists of 15 residues. Germline V gives CDR1 MNHNS, CDR2 SASEGT. The CDR3 sequence is CASSEDRGGQETQYF. The CDR3 DNA follows: TGTGCCAGCAGTGAAGATAGGGGAGGCCAAGAGACCCAGTACTTC.

V and J are TRBV6-5 and TRBJ1-2, with 7 bases aligning to TRBD1. Germline CDR1 reads MNHEY; CDR2 reads SVGAGI. Losses at the gene ends were 5 bases for V and 7 bases for J; bases not matched to a gene: 10. The CDR3 has 14 residues. CDR3 protein: CASSPDRETFGYTF. CDR3 nucleotide sequence: TGTGCCAGCAGTCCAGACAGGGAGACGTTTGGCTACACCTTC.

The chain recombines TRBV3-1 (or the pseudogene TRBV3-2) with TRBJ1-1; D not certain. Germline V gives CDR1 LGHDT, CDR2 YNNKEL (reference sequence). Trimming removed 1 base from V and 6 bases from J, with 9 bases in between. The length of the CDR3 is 13 residues. In nucleotides, the CDR3 is TGTGCCAGCAGCCAAGCAGCTGGCGCTGAAGCTTTCTTT. Protein: CASSQAAGAEAFF.

V usage is TRBV30 and J usage is TRBJ1-2; D not resolved. The CDR3 consists of 12 residues. The V end was cut by 1 base, the J end by 7 bases, with 10 bases between. Germline loops: CDR1 GTSNPN, CDR2 SVGIG (reference sequence). CDR3 nucleotides: TGTGCCTGGAGTGGCGGGGTTTTTGGCTACACCTTC. Amino acids: CAWSGGVFGYTF. Using reference TRBV30 and TRBJ1-2 for the parts outside the CDR3, the full variable domain is SQTIHQWPATLVQPVGSPLSLECTVEGTSNPNLYWYRQAAGRGLQLLFYSVGIGQISSEVPQNLSASRPQDRQFILSSKKLLLSDSGFYLCAWSGGVFGYTFGSGTRLTVV.

This clone was seen a single time. The chain employs TRBV28 and TRBJ2-2; D uncertain. The V gene lost 3 bases and the J gene lost 2 bases, with 4 bases spanning the gap. The CDR3 is 13 residues long. CDR1 and CDR2 from the germline V gene are MDHEN and SYDVKM. CDR3: CASSFGNTGELFF. CDR3 sequence (DNA): TGTGCCAGCAGTTTTGGTAACACCGGGGAGCTGTTTTTT.

This chain uses TRBV27 with TRBJ1-6; D call uncertain. The CDR3 totals 14 residues. Germline-derived CDR1 and CDR2 are MNHEY and SMNVEV (reference sequence). Trimming removed 3 bases from V and 6 bases from J, with 9 bases in between. CDR3 DNA: TGTGCCAGCAGTTTGGACGGATTTAATTCACCCCTCCACTTT. Residues: CASSLDGFNSPLHF.

The chain recombines TRBV6-5 with TRBJ2-1; 10 positions match TRBD1. With 4 bases clipped from V and 5 bases from J, the junction kept 5 bases outside the gene matches. Germline CDR1 reads MNHEY; CDR2 reads SVGAGI. This CDR3 is built from 15 residues. The CDR3 bases are TGTGCCAGCAGTTCTCCCGGGACAGGGGACAATGAGCAGTTCTTC. This encodes CASSSPGTGDNEQFF.

The V and J genes are TRBV19 and TRBJ2-1; D remains ambiguous. The CDR3 length is 15 residues. The V and J ends lost 3 bases and 3 bases respectively, with 12 bases between them. The germline gives CDR1 LNHDA, CDR2 SQIVND (reference sequence). CDR3 protein: CASSISPAIYNEQFF. The DNA of the CDR3 is TGTGCCAGTAGTATCTCGCCGGCCATCTACAATGAGCAGTTCTTC.

J is TRBJ2-1 and V is TRBV9, with 11 bases matching TRBD2. The CDR3 has 15 amino acids. The V segment lost 0 bases and the J segment 8 bases; nucleotides outside the gene matches: 4. Germline-derived CDR1 and CDR2 are SGDLS and YYNGEE. The CDR3 DNA reads TGTGCCAGCAGCGTAGCGGCTAGCGGGGGGTATGAGCAGTTCTTC. The encoded protein is CASSVAASGGYEQFF.

This rearrangement joins TRBV6-5 to TRBJ2-2; D gene uncertain. With 1 base removed from V and 2 bases from J, the gap between germline ends came to 2 bases. There are 13 residues in the CDR3. CDR1 MNHEY and CDR2 SVGAGI come from the germline V gene. The CDR3 spells CASSYYNTGELFF. CDR3 nucleotide sequence: TGTGCCAGCAGTTACTACAACACCGGGGAGCTGTTTTTT.

The chain combines TRBV27 with TRBJ2-1, with 12 bases lining up with TRBD1. The CDR3 spans 16 residues. V was clipped by 5 bases and J by 7 bases; unmatched bases: 9. CDR1 MNHEY and CDR2 SMNVEV come from the germline V gene (reference sequence). As DNA, the CDR3 is TGTGCCAGCAGTCCCCTGGGGACAGGGGGCTTTAATGAGCAGTTCTTC. Residues: CASSPLGTGGFNEQFF.

J is TRBJ2-7 and V is TRBV5-5; no clear D gene. In germline, CDR1 is SGHKS, CDR2 YYEKEE (reference sequence). The CDR3 runs 12 residues. With 4 bases removed from V and 3 bases from J, the gap between germline ends came to 8 bases. CDR3 coding DNA: TGTGCCAGCAGCCCGGGCATCTACGAGCAGTACTTC. This encodes CASSPGIYEQYF. The complete variable domain, with remaining parts taken from reference TRBV5-5 and TRBJ2-7, reads DAGVTQSPTHLIKTRGQQVTLRCSPISGHKSVSWYQQVLGQGPQFIFQYYEKEERGRGNFPDRFSARQFPNYSSELNVNALLLGDSALYLCASSPGIYEQYFGPGTRLTVT.

Only one count was recorded for this clone. The genes are TRBV5-6 and TRBJ1-2; weak D call: TRBD1 (6 bases). V was trimmed by 2 bases and J by 8 bases, leaving 13 bases between them. The V gene's germline CDR1 is SGHDT and CDR2 YYEEEE. The CDR3 runs to 13 residues. CDR3 in DNA: TGTGCCAGCAGCTTCGGGACATCTGGGGGCTACACCTTC. This gives the protein CASSFGTSGGYTF. Filled out from reference TRBV5-6 and TRBJ1-2, the complete variable domain reads DAGVTQSPTHLIKTRGQQVTLRCSPKSGHDTVSWYQQALGQGPQFIFQYYEEEERQRGNFPDRFSGHQFPNYSSELNVNALLLGDSALYLCASSFGTSGGYTFGSGTRLTVV.

This chain connects TRBV4-3 to TRBJ1-2; D gene unclear. The V and J ends lost 2 bases and 5 bases respectively, with 15 bases between them. The length of the CDR3 is 15 residues. From germline, CDR1 is LGHNA and CDR2 YSLEER. In DNA, the CDR3 is TGCGCCAGCAGCCAAAGAAAGGGTTTAGGTTATGGCTACACCTTC. Amino acid sequence: CASSQRKGLGYGYTF.